This TCR beta chain was captured in a study of cytomegalovirus exposure and HLA in healthy donors. Broader study findings: About 180 TCR beta chains were listed as cytomegalovirus-associated. Among the CMV-associated chains, a few were confirmed in vitro as specific for CMV antigens.

The PCR was carried out with 60 Vbeta primers and 13 Jbeta primers. The table came from immunoSEQ multiplex PCR; TCRdb's copy has only in-frame clones and leaves some out. Among about 140,000 clones listed, 80% were seen once. This CDR3 spans 16 amino acids. CDR1 and CDR2 (germline): MNHEY, SVGAGI. V shed 0 bases and J shed 3 bases, with 12 bases lying between them. As concerns this clone: Its antigen remains unknown.

The receptor was isolated from a middle-aged man in good health and CMV-seronegative. The chain employs TRBV6-5 and TRBJ1-3; perhaps TRBD1 as D (5 bases). Material for sequencing was PBMCs. The CDR3 reads CASSYSGQGNGNTIYF. The CDR3, as DNA: TGTGCCAGCAGTTACTCGGGGCAGGGCAATGGAAACACCATATATTTT.